This T cell receptor beta chain was captured in a study of CXCR3-negative and CXCR3-positive naive CD8 T cells. Study background: Sequencing yielded around 130 million TRB reads, roughly 1.5 +/- 0.3 million per library. Study-level results: Much lower diversity was found in memory CD8+ cells, while both naive subsets had comparably high diversity. A higher hydrophobicity marked the TRB CDR3s of CXCR3-positive naive cells versus CXCR3-negative naive cells.

Within the CD8+ T cell compartment, naive cells were CD45RO-CCR7+CD27+CD95-. As to this clonotype: Its antigen remains unknown.

Per the germline V gene, CDR1 is MNHEY and CDR2 is SVGAGI. This CDR3 is built from 16 residues. Libraries of TRB cDNA were made by 5' RACE and carried UMIs. TCRdb reanalyzed the 5' RACE reads and collapses them to one entry per CDR3 protein, without DNA. The sample shows 120,000 or so distinct CDR3 sequences, and 0.59% sits with its ten largest clones. V gene TRBV6-5 combines with J gene TRBJ1-2; TCRdb proposes TRBD1, but this gene call is untestable without DNA. This TCR came from a human donor in good health. Some clones in this sample may be carry-over from other donors' samples. Sequenced input: naive CXCR3+ CD8+ T cells from blood. As to subset: CD45RO-CCR7+CD27+CD95- naive CD8+ T cells expressing CXCR3 (TNR3+). This chain's CDR3 is CASSPFPGQANYGYTF.